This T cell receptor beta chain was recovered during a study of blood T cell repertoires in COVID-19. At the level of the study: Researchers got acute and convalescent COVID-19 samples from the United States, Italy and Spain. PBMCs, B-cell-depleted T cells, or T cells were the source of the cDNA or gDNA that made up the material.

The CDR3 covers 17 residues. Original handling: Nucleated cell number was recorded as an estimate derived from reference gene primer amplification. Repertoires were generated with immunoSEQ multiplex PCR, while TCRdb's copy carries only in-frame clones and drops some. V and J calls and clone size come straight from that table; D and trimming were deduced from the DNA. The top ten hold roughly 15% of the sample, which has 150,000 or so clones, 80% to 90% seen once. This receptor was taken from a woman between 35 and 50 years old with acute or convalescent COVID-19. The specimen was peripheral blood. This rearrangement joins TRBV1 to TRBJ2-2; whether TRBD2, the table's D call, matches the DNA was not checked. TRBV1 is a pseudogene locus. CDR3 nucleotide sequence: TGCACCAGCAGCCAAGAACGCGGGGGGGGGCGCCGAATTGGGCTGTTTTTT. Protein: CTSSQERGGGRRIGLFF.